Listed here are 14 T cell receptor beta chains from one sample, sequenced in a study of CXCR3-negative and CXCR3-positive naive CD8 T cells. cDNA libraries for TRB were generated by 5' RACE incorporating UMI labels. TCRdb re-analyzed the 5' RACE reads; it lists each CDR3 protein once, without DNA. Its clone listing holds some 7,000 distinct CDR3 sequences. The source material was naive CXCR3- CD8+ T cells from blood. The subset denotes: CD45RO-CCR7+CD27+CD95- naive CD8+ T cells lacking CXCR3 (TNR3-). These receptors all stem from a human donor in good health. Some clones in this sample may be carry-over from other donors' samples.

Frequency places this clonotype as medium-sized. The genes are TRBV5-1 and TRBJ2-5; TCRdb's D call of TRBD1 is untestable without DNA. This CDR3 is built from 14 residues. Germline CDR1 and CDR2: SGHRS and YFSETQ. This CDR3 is CASSRTGDRETQYF.

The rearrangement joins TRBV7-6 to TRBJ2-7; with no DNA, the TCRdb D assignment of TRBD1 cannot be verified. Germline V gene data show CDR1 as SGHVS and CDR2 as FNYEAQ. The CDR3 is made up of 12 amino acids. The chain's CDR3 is CASSGQEYEQYF.

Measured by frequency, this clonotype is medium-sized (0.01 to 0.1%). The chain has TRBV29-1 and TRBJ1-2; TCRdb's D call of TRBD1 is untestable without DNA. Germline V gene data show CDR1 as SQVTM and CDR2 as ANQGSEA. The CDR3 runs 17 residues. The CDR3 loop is CSVEAAGTAKVWYGYTF.

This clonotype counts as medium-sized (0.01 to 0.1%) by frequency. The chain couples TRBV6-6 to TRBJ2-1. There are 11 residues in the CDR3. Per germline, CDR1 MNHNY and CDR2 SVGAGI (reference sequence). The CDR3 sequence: CASRNEYEQFF.

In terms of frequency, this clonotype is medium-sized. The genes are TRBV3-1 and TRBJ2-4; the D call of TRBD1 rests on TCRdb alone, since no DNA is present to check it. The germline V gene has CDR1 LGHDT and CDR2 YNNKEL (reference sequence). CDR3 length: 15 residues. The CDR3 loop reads CASSQGGGQGNIQYF.

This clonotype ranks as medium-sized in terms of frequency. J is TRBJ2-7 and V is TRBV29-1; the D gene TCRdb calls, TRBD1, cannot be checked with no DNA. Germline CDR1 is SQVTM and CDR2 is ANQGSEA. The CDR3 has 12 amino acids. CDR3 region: CSVEGDTYEQYF.

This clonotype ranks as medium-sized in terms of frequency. CDR3 in amino acids: CATSRDMNGDTPKNIQYF. The rearrangement links TRBV15 to TRBJ2-4. The length of the CDR3 is 18 residues. The germline CDR1 and CDR2 sequences are LNHNV and YYDKDF (reference sequence).

CDR3 loop: CSVEDTSGANVLTF. The chain uses TRBV29-1 and TRBJ2-6. Germline V CDR1 and CDR2: SQVTM, ANQGSEA. This CDR3 has 14 amino acids.

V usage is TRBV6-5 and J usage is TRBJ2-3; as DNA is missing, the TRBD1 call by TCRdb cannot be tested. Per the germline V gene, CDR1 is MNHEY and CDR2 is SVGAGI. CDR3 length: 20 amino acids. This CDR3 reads CASSYSPEIGQGVSTDTQYF.

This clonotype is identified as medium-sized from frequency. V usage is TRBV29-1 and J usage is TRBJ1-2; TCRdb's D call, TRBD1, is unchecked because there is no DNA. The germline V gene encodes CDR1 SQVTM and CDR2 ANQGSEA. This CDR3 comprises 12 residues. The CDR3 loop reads CSARGGNYGYTF.

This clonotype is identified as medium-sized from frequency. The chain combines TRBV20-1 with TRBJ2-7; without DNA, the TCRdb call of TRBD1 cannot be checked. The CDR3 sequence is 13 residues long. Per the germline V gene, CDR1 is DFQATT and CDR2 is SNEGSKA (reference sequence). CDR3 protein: CSAKAGVPGEQYF.

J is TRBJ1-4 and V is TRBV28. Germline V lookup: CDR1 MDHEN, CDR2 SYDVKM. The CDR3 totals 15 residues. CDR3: CASSRRASTYEKLFF.

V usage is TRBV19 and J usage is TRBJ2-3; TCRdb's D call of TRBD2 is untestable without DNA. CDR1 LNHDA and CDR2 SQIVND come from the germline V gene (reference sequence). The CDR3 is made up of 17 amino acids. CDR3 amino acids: CASSIGLAGGPQDTQYF.

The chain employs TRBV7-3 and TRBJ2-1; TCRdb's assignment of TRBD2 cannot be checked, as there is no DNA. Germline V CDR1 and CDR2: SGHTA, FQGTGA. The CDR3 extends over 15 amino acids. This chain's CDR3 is CASSPRTSGIDEQFF.